The 3 T cell receptor beta chains given below trace back to one sample, sequenced in a study of blood T cell repertoires in COVID-19. The table came from immunoSEQ multiplex PCR; TCRdb's copy has only in-frame clones and leaves some out. This repertoire shows about 60,000 clones, 80% to 90% found once; its top ten account for around 6.3%. The specimen sequenced was peripheral blood. Receptor source: a human donor in a cohort sampled during active COVID-19.

The V call is TRBV5-6, the J call TRBJ1-2, with unresolved D. CDR3 size: 14 residues. Germline lookup yields CDR1 SGHDT and CDR2 YYEEEE. V was trimmed by 1 base and J by 0 bases, leaving 7 bases between them. CDR3 loop: CASSLIGANYGYTF. The CDR3, as DNA: TGTGCCAGCAGCTTGATCGGAGCTAACTATGGCTACACCTTC.

Details on this clone: Additional DNA sequences in this sample encode the identical CDR3. The genes are TRBV2 and TRBJ2-3; 10 bases map to TRBD2. The CDR3 consists of 13 residues. Germline V gene lookup returns CDR1 SNHLY and CDR2 FYNNEI. The V gene end was trimmed by 5 bases and the J gene end by 4 bases; junction bases not matched to a gene: 0. For the CDR3, the DNA is TGTGCCAGCAGTAGCGGGGGGGCAGATACGCAGTATTTT. This codes for CASSSGGADTQYF.

V usage is TRBV19 and J usage is TRBJ2-3; D is undetermined. The CDR3 is made up of 14 amino acids. V was shortened by 5 bases and J by 1 base, with 10 bases between the two germline ends. Germline CDR1 LNHDA, CDR2 SQIVND (reference sequence). The CDR3 DNA follows: TGTGCCAGTAGTCCCCGTCCCGGCACAGATACGCAGTATTTT. Amino acids: CASSPRPGTDTQYF.